A few counts support the clone carrying this TCR beta chain. Its target is not known. A constant-region primer primed TCR beta cDNA synthesis from 400 to 550 ng of total RNA. Three rounds of nested multiplex PCR with slightly modified ARM-PCR produced TCR beta libraries. With TRBV1-TRBV30 forward primers and a C-beta reverse primer, the first two PCR rounds were run for around 10 cycles each. TCRdb re-called the multiplex PCR reads with MiXCR, one entry per CDR3 protein. This table has about 320,000 distinct CDR3 sequences, about 62% appearing once. It was unsorted whole blood that yielded blood RNA, and germline DNA was also extracted. This entry is derived from a study of tumor-infiltrating lymphocytes in primary liver carcinoma. On the study more broadly: Each sample had roughly 3.5 to 8 million productive TCRbeta reads regardless of tissue type. Points from the study as a whole: In tumor-adjacent and tumor-blood pairs, overlap was lower than in tumor region pairs.

The germline gives CDR1 SGHAT, CDR2 FQNNGV. The CDR3 extends over 15 amino acids. This clonotype was sampled from a man aged 35 to 55 with primary liver carcinoma and hepatitis B virus infection. The V gene is TRBV11-2, the J gene TRBJ2-1; D is possibly TRBD1 (6 bases). The J call could be wrong; TRBJ2-7 is a better fit for the DNA end. Input material: peripheral blood. As DNA, the CDR3 is TGTGCCAGCAGCTTAGATGGGACACCGTACAACGAGCAGTACTTC. As protein: CASSLDGTPYNEQYF.